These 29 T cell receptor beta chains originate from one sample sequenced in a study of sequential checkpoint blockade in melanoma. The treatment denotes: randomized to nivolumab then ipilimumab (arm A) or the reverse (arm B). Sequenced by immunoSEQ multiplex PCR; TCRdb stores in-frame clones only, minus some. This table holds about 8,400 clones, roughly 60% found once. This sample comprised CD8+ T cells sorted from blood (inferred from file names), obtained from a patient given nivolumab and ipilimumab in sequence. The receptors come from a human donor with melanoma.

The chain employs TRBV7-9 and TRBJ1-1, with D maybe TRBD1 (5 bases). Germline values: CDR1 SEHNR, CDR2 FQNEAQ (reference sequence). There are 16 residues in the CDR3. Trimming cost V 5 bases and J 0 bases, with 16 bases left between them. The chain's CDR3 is CASSPRGEPLNTEAFF. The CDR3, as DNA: TGTGCCAGCAGCCCTCGGGGGGAACCTTTGAACACTGAAGCTTTCTTT. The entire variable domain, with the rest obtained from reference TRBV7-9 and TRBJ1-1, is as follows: DTGVSQNPRHKITKRGQNVTFRCDPISEHNRLYWYRQTLGQGPEFLTYFQNEAQLEKSRLLSDRFSAERPKGSFSTLEIQRTEQGDSAMYLCASSPRGEPLNTEAFFGQGTRLTVV.

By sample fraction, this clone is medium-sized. CDR3 amino acids: CASSYNSHSYEQYF. CDR3 in DNA: TGTGCCAGCAGTTACAACAGCCATTCCTACGAGCAGTACTTC. The chain has TRBV6-5 and TRBJ2-7; D not certain. This CDR3 contains 14 residues. The ends were cut back, 2 bases at V and 1 base at J, with 9 bases in the middle. CDR1 and CDR2 (germline): MNHEY, SVGAGI.

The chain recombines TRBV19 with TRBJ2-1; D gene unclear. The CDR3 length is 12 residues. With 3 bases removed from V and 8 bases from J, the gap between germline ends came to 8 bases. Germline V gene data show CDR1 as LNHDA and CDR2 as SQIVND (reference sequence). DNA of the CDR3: TGTGCCAGTAGTATTTCCGAGTATGAGCAGTTCTTC. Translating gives CASSISEYEQFF.

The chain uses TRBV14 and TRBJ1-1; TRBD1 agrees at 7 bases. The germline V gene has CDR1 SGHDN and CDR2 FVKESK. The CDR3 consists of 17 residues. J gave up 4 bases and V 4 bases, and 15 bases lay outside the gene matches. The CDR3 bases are TGTGCCAGCAGCCCGCTAAACTCCCCAGGGGGTGGCACTGAAGCTTTCTTT. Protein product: CASSPLNSPGGGTEAFF.

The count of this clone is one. CDR3 DNA sequence: TGTGCCAGCAGTGAAGGTCAGGGTTCACAGCCCCAGCATTTT. Protein product: CASSEGQGSQPQHF. The rearrangement joins TRBV6-1 to TRBJ1-5; tentative D call: TRBD1 (5 bases). The CDR3 loop spans 14 amino acids. Germline assignment: CDR1 MNHNS and CDR2 SASEGT. V was pared by 1 base and J by 7 bases, with 11 bases between.

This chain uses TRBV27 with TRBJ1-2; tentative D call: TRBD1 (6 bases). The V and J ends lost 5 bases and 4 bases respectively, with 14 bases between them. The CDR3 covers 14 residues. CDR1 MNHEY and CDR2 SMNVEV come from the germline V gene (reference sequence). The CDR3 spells CASSLTGQSYGYTF. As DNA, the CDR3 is TGTGCCAGCAGTCTTACTGGACAGAGCTATGGCTACACCTTC.

CDR3 protein: CAWSVHSLDGYTF. The CDR3 DNA reads as TGTGCCTGGAGTGTGCACAGTTTGGATGGCTACACCTTC. The chain carries TRBV30 and TRBJ1-2; no reliable D call. Germline V gene sequence: CDR1 GTSNPN, CDR2 SVGIG (reference sequence). CDR3 length equals 13 residues. V gave up 0 bases and J gave up 6 bases, with 11 bases separating them.

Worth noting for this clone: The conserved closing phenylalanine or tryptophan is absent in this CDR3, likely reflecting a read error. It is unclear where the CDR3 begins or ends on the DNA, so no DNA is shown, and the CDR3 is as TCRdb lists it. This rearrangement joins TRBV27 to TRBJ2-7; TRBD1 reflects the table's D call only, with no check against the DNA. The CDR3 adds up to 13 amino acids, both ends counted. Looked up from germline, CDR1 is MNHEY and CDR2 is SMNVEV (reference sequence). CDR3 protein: CASTGTGGWMSTL.

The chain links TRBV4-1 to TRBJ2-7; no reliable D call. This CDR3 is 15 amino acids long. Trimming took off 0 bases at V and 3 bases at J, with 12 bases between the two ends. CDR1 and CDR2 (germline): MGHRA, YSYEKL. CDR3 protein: CASSQENYRIYEQYF. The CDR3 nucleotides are TGCGCCAGCAGCCAAGAGAACTATCGAATCTACGAGCAGTACTTC.

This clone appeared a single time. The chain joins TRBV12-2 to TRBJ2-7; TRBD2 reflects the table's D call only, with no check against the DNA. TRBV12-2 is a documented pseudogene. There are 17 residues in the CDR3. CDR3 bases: TGTGCAAGTCGCCGGACGAAGGGACTAGCGGGGTTCTACGAGCAGTACTTC. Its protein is CASRRTKGLAGFYEQYF.

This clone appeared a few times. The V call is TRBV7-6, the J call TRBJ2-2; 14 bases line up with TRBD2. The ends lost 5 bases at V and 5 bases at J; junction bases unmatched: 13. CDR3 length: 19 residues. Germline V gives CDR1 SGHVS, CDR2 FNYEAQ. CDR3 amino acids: CASSTPPGTSGGGTGELFF. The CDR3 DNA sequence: TGTGCCAGCAGCACCCCCCCCGGGACTAGCGGGGGTGGGACCGGGGAGCTGTTTTTT.

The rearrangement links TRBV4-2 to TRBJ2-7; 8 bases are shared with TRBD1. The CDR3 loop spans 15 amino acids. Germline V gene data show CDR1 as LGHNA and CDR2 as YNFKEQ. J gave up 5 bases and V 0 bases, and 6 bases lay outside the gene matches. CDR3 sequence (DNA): TGTGCCAGCAGCCAAGATGACGGACAGGGTAACGAGCAGTACTTC. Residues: CASSQDDGQGNEQYF.

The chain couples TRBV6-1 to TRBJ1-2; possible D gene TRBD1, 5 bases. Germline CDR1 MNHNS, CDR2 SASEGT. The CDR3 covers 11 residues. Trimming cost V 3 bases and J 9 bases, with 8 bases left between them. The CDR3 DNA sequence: TGTGCCAGCAGTGACAGGGTGAGCTACACCTTC. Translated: CASSDRVSYTF.

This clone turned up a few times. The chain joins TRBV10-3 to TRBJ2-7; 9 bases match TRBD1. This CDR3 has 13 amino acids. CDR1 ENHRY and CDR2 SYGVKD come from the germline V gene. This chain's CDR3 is CATGSDRGYEQYF. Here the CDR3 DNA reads TGTGCAACCGGGTCGGACAGGGGCTACGAGCAGTACTTC.

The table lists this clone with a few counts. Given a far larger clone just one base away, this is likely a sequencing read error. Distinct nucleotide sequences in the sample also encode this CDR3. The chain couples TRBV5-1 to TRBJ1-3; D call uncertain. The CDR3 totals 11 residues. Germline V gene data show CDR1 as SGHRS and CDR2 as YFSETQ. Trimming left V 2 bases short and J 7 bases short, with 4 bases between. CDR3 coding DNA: TGCGCCAGCAGCTTTTCGAACACCATATATTTT. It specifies CASSFSNTIYF.

The CDR3: CASSQRTALVGELFF. CDR3 DNA: TGCGCCAGCAGCCAAAGGACTGCACTAGTCGGGGAGCTGTTTTTT. V is TRBV4-1 and J is TRBJ2-2, with a weak D call TRBD2 (5 bases). Germline V gene lookup returns CDR1 MGHRA and CDR2 YSYEKL. The germline V and J ends were trimmed by 2 bases and 7 bases, with 14 bases remaining between them. There are 15 residues in the CDR3.

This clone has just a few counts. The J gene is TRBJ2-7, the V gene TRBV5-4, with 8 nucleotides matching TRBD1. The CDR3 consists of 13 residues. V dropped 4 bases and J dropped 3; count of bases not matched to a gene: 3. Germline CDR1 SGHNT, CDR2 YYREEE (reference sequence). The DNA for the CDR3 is TGTGCCAGCAGCAGGACAGGGTACTACGAGCAGTACTTC. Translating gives CASSRTGYYEQYF.

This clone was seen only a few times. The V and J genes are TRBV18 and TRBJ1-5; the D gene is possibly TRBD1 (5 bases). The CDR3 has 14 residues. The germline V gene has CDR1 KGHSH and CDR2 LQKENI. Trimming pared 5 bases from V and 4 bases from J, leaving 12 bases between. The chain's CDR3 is CASSMGGANQPQHF. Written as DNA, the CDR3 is TGTGCCAGCTCAATGGGGGGTGCTAATCAGCCCCAGCATTTT.

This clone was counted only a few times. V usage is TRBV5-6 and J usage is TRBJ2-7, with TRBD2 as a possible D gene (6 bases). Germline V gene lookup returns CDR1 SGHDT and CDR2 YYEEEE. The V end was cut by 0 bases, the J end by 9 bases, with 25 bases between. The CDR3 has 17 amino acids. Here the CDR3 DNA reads TGTGCCAGCAGCTTGGCCCTTACCCCGCGGAGGGGTCCTTGGCAGTACTTC. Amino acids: CASSLALTPRRGPWQYF.

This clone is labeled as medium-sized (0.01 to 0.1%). In DNA form, the CDR3 reads TGTGCCAGCCGGGGAGGGGCCTCCTACGAGCAGTACTTC. Translating it yields CASRGGASYEQYF. V and J are TRBV7-9 and TRBJ2-7, with TRBD2 identical over 7 bases. Germline V gene lookup returns CDR1 SEHNR and CDR2 FQNEAQ (reference sequence). The V and J ends lost 8 bases and 0 bases, in that order; junction bases with no gene match: 4. The CDR3 runs to 13 residues.

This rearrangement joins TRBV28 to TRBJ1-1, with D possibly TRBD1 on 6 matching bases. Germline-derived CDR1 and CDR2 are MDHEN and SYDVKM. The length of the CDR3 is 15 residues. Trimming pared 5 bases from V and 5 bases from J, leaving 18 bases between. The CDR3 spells CASSGNRDILTEAFF. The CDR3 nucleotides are TGTGCCAGCAGTGGTAACAGGGATATCTTAACTGAAGCTTTCTTT.

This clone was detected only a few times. CDR3 in DNA: TGTGCCAGCAGCGCCCAGGGGGTTAATTCACCCCTCCACTTT. Translated: CASSAQGVNSPLHF. The chain joins TRBV9 to TRBJ1-6; 7 bases are a match to TRBD1. The CDR3 contains 14 residues. With 3 bases clipped from V and 6 bases from J, the junction kept 3 bases outside the gene matches. Looked up from germline, CDR1 is SGDLS and CDR2 is YYNGEE.

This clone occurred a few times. CDR3: CASSPRVGQAYEQYF. Here the CDR3 DNA reads TGTGCCAGCAGCCCTAGAGTGGGACAGGCCTACGAGCAGTACTTC. The chain employs TRBV27 and TRBJ2-7; TRBD1 aligns across 8 bases. Germline CDR1 and CDR2: MNHEY and SMNVEV (reference sequence). This CDR3 is built from 15 residues. With 6 bases clipped from V and 2 bases from J, the junction kept 9 bases outside the gene matches.

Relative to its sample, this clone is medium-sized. This CDR3 reads CAGSRGEDYGYTF. The CDR3 region has the DNA TGTGCCGGTTCACGGGGTGAGGACTATGGCTACACCTTC. This sequence joins TRBV7-9 and TRBJ1-2, with D uncertain. Germline V gene data show CDR1 as SEHNR and CDR2 as FQNEAQ (reference sequence). V lost 11 bases to trimming and J lost 3 bases, with 16 bases between them. The CDR3 covers 13 residues. The full variable domain, with the rest looked up from reference TRBV7-9 and TRBJ1-2, is DTGVSQNPRHKITKRGQNVTFRCDPISEHNRLYWYRQTLGQGPEFLTYFQNEAQLEKSRLLSDRFSAERPKGSFSTLEIQRTEQGDSAMYLCAGSRGEDYGYTFGSGTRLTVV.

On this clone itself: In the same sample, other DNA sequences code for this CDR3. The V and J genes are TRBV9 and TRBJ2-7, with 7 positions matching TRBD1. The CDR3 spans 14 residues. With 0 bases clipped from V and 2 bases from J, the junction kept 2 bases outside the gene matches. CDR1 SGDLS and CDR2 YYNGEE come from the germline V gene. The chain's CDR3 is CASSVGQGAYEQYF. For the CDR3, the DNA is TGTGCCAGCAGCGTAGGGCAGGGGGCCTACGAGCAGTACTTC.

CDR3 coding DNA: TGTGCCAGCAGTTTATATCAGGGAGGTGGCGAGCAGTACTTC. This gives the protein CASSLYQGGGEQYF. The chain links TRBV27 to TRBJ2-7; D is perhaps TRBD2 (6 bases). This CDR3 contains 14 residues. CDR1 and CDR2 (germline): MNHEY, SMNVEV (reference sequence). V dropped 1 base and J dropped 6 bases, with 13 bases sitting between them.

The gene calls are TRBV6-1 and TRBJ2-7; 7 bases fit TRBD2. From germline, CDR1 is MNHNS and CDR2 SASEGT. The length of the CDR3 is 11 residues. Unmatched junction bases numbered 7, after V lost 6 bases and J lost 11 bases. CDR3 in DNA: TGTGCCAGCAGATCCCGGGGGGAAGAGTACTTC. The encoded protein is CASRSRGEEYF.

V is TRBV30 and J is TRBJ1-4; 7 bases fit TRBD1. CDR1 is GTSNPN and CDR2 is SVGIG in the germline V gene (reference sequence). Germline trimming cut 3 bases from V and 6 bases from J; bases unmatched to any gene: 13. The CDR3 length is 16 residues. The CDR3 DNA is TGTGCCTGGAGGACGCGACAGGGCCTGACTTATGAAAAACTGTTTTTT. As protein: CAWRTRQGLTYEKLFF.

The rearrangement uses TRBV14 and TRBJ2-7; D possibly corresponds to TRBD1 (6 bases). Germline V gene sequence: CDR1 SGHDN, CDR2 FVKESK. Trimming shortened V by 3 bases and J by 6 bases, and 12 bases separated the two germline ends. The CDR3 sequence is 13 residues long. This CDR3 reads CASSQATGSEQYF. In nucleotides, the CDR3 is TGTGCCAGCAGCCAGGCTACAGGGAGCGAGCAGTACTTC.